This T cell receptor (beta chain) comes out of a study of cytomegalovirus exposure and HLA in healthy donors. The study, taken as a whole, reports: Using the classifier, cytomegalovirus status was reportedly diagnosed with high specificity and sensitivity.

A multiplex PCR was run with 60 Vbeta primers and 13 Jbeta primers. Some clones are missing from TCRdb's copy, which holds only in-frame ones; the method was immunoSEQ multiplex PCR. The sample holds some 69,000 clones; approximately 70% are singletons and the top ten take approximately 14%. CDR1 and CDR2 (germline): MNHNY, SVGAGI (reference sequence). The V gene end was trimmed by 6 bases and the J gene end by 7 bases; junction bases not matched to a gene: 8. The CDR3 length is 15 residues. This clone was picked up a small number of times. Its antigen is as yet unknown. The TCR originated in a male donor in good health and CMV-seropositive. This rearrangement joins TRBV6-6 to TRBJ1-6; TRBD1 matches at 8 bases. The specimen was PBMCs. The DNA for the CDR3 is TGTGCCAGCAGCGGGACAGGACAAGGCAATTCACCCCTCCACTTT. Translated, it gives CASSGTGQGNSPLHF.